This T cell receptor (beta chain) is from a study of identical twins. Study-wide results and caveats: The models systematically underestimated how much out-of-frame TCR alpha was shared in monozygotic twins. The study found excess low generation probability among twin-shared out-of-frame alpha sequences. With abundant cord blood beta clonotypes, insertions were fewer; memory repertoires showed no such pattern.

Trimming stripped 0 bases from V and 5 bases from J, with 15 bases between. CDR1 is SGDLS and CDR2 is YYNGEE in the germline V gene. CDR3 length: 16 residues. TCRdb re-derived calls from the 5' RACE reads in MiXCR, one entry per CDR3 protein. The table records 350,000 or so distinct CDR3 sequences, roughly 9% of them present only once. In its sample, this clonotype was seen a few times. The antigen is not known. V gene TRBV9 combines with J gene TRBJ2-4; weak D call: TRBD2 (6 bases). Sequenced material: naive T cells sorted from blood. This TCR came from a woman in her 50s in good health. The CDR3 DNA sequence: TGTGCCAGCAGCGTAGCGTTCGGAGGCGGGGAAAACATTCAGTACTTC. It is translated as CASSVAFGGGENIQYF.